This T cell receptor (beta chain) was identified in a study of T cells in Graves' hyperthyroidism and ophthalmopathy. V was clipped by 6 bases and J by 0 bases; unmatched bases: 11. This CDR3 spans 17 amino acids. The germline V gene encodes CDR1 DFQATT and CDR2 SNEGSKA (reference sequence). This clonotype was counted at least ten times. What was amplified from RNA transcripts were TCR beta CDR3 regions. HTBI primers were employed in a first-round RT-PCR of the TCR CDR3. MiXCR was run by TCRdb on the multiplex PCR reads, yielding one entry per CDR3 protein. The sample shows a few hundred thousand distinct CDR3 sequences, around 15% of them seen only once.

The specimen sequenced was blood. The chain recombines TRBV20-1 with TRBJ2-1; 10 bases match TRBD2. This TCR derives from a woman under 30 with Graves' hyperthyroidism. In DNA form, the CDR3 reads TGCAGTGCCCGAGGGCTAGCGGGAGCAAACTCCTACAATGAGCAGTTCTTC. Its protein is CSARGLAGANSYNEQFF.